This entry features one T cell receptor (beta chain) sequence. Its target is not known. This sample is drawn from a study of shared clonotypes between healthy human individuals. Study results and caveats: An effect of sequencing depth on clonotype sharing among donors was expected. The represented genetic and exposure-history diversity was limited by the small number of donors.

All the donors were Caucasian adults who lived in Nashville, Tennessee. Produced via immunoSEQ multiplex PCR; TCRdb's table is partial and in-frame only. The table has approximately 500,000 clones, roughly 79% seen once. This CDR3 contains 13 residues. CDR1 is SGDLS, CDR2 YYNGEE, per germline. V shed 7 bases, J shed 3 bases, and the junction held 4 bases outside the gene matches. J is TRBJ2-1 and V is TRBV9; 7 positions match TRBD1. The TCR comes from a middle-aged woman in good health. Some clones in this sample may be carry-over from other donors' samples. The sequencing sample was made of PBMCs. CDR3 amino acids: CASSGDSYNEQFF. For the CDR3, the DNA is TGTGCCAGCTCTGGGGACAGCTACAATGAGCAGTTCTTC.